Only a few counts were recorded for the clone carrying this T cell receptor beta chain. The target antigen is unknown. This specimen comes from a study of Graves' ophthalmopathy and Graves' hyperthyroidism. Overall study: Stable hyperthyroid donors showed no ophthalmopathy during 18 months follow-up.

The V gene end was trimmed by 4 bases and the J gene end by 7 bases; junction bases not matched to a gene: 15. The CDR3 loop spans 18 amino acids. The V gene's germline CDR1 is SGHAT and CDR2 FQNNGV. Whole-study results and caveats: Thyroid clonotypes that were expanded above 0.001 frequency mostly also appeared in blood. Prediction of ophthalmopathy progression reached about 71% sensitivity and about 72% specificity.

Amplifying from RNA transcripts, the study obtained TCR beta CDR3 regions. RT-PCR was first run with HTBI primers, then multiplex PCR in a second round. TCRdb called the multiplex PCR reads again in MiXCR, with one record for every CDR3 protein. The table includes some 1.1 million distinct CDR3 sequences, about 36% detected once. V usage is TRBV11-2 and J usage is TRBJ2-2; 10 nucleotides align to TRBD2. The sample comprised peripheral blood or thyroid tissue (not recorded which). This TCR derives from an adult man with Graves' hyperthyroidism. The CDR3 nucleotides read TGTGCCAGCAGCTACCTACCCCGAACTAGCGGGGTTGGCGGGGAGCTGTTTTTT. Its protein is CASSYLPRTSGVGGELFF.